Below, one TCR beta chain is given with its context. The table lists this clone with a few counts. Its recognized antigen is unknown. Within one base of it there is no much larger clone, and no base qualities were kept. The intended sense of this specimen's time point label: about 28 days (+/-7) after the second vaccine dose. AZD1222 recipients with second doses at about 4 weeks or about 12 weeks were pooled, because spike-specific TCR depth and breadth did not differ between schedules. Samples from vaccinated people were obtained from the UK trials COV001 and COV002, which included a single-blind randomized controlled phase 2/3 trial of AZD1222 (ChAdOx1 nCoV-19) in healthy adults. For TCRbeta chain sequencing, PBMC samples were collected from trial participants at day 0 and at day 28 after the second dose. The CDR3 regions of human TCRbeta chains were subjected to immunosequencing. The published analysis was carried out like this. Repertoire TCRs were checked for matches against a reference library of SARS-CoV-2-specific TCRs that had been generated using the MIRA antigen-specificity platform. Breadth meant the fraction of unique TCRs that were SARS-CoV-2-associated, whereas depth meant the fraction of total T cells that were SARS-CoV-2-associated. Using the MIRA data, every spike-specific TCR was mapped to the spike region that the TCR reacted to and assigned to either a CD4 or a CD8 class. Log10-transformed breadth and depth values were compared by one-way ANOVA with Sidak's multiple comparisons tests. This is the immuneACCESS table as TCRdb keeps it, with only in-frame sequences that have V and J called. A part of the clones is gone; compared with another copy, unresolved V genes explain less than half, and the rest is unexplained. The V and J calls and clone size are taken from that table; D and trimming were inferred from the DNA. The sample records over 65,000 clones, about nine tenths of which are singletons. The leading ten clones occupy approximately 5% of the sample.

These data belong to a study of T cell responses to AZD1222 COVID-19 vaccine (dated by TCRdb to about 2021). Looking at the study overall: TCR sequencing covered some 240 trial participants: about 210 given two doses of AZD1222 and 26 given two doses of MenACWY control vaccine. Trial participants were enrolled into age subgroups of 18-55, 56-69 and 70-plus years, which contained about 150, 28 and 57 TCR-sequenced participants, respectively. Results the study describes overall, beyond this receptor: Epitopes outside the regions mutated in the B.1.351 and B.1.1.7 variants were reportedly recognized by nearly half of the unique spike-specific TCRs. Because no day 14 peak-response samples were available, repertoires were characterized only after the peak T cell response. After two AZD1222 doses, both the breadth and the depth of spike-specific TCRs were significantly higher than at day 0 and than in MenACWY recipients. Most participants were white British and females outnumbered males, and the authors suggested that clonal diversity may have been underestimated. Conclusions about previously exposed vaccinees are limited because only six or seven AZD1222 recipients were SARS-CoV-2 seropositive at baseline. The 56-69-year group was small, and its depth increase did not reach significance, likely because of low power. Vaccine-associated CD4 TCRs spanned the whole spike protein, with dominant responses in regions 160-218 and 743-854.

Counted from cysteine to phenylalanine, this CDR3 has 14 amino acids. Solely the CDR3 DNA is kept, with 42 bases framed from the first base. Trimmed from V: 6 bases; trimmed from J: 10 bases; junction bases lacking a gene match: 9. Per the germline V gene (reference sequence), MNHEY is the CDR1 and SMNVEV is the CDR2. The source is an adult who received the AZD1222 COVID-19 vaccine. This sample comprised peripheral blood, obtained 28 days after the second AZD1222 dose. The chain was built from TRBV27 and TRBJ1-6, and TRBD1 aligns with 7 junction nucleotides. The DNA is TGTGCCAGCAGACTCACAGGGGCGGGGTCACCCCTCCACTTT. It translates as CASRLTGAGSPLHF.